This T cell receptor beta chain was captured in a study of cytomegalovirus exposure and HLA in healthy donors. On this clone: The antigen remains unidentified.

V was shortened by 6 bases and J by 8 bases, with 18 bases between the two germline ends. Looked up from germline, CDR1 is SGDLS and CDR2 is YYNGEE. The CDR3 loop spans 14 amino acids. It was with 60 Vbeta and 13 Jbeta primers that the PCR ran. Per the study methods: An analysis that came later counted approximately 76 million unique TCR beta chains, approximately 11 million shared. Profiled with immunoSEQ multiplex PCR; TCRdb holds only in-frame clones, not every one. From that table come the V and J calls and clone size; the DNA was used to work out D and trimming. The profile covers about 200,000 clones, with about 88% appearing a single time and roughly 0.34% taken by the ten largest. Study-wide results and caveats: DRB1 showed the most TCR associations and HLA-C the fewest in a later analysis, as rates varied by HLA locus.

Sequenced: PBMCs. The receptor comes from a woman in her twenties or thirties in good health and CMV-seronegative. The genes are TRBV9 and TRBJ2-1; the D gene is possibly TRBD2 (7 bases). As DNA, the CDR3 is TGTGCCAGCACCTCAAGGGGGGGAGCCGATGAGCAGTTCTTC. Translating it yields CASTSRGGADEQFF.